The following is a T cell receptor beta chain sequence with its context. Antigen: not known. This CDR3 comprises 15 residues. The ends lost 3 bases at V and 4 bases at J; junction bases unmatched: 3. Germline V CDR1 and CDR2: SGHRS, YFSETQ. TCRdb recomputed calls from the RT-PCR reads with MiXCR, one row per CDR3 protein. This table has 500,000 to 550,000 distinct CDR3 sequences, around a quarter appearing once. The data originate from a study of response to subunit inactivated influenza vaccine. Points from the study as a whole: It was the authors' suggestion that each seasonal influenza vaccination recruits few new T cells.

These data were also filed under a second study, of T cells expressing NK-cell markers. In that study: In generating TCR beta cDNA, 5'RACE template switching with UMIs was used. Top CD8+ clonotypes included the dominant CD3+CD56+NKG2C+ clonotypes in roughly 6 donors. In several donors, dominant clonotypes made up roughly 25-60.1% of CD3+CD56-NKG2C+ cells.

V gene TRBV5-1 combines with J gene TRBJ2-2; 10 nucleotides line up with TRBD1. The receptor was isolated from a man aged 50-60 years who received an inactivated influenza vaccine. The material sequenced was CD4+ T cells sorted from PBMCs, taken 11 to 12 days after vaccination. CDR3 nucleotides: TGCGCCAGCAGCTACGACAGGGGGCGCACCGGGGAGCTGTTTTTT. Protein sequence: CASSYDRGRTGELFF.